This TCR beta chain is from a study of blood T cells in healthy people across ages. The V gene's germline CDR1 is GTSNPN and CDR2 SVGIG (reference sequence). CDR3 length: 13 amino acids. Deletions cut 5 bases from V and 3 bases from J, with 11 bases between. Concerning this clonotype itself: The missing conserved phenylalanine or tryptophan at the end of this CDR3 makes a read error likely.

Then a second PCR, running about 7 to 11 cycles, was carried out with a sample-barcoded 5' primer and a J-beta primer mix. TCRdb re-derived calls from the 5' RACE reads in MiXCR, one entry per CDR3 protein. The sample holds some 1.6 million distinct CDR3 sequences, 30% to 40% seen once. Sequencing used blood. This TCR came from a woman aged 30 to 39 in good health. The V and J genes are TRBV30 and TRBJ1-5; D is unresolved. In nucleotides, the CDR3 is TGTGCCTGGTCCCGGCGGCCCAATCAGCCCCAGCATCTT. Translated: CAWSRRPNQPQHL.